Each of the 26 T cell receptor beta chains below was sequenced from the same sample in a study of shared clonotypes between healthy human individuals. The method was immunoSEQ multiplex PCR; TCRdb's version includes in-frame clones alone and lacks a portion of them. The sample holds some 380,000 clones; approximately 96% are singletons and the top ten take less than 0.35%. The sequenced material came from memory CD8+ T cells sorted from blood. Subset specified: CD45RO+ cells pooled with CCR7-negative TemRA cells. The source is a man aged 25 to 40 in good health.

The rearrangement uses TRBV19 and TRBJ2-3, with 12 bases that match TRBD2. The CDR3 has 14 residues. The ends lost 4 bases at V and 5 bases at J; junction bases unmatched: 1. CDR1 is LNHDA, CDR2 SQIVND, per germline (reference sequence). The CDR3 loop reads CASSTGLAGDTQYF. In DNA form, the CDR3 reads TGTGCCAGTAGTACGGGACTAGCGGGAGATACGCAGTATTTT.

The chain has TRBV18 and TRBJ1-2; a possible D gene is TRBD1 (5 bases). The V end was cut by 3 bases, the J end by 0 bases, with 17 bases between. Germline assignment: CDR1 KGHSH and CDR2 LQKENI. The length of the CDR3 is 17 residues. CDR3 protein: CASSPLPGRRTNYGYTF. CDR3 DNA sequence: TGTGCCAGCTCACCCCTTCCGGGACGGCGGACTAACTATGGCTACACCTTC.

This chain uses TRBV5-6 with TRBJ1-4, with 11 bases that match TRBD1. The CDR3 sequence is 16 residues long. V shed 3 bases, J shed 8 bases, and the junction held 9 bases outside the gene matches. CDR1 is SGHDT and CDR2 is YYEEEE in the germline V gene. The CDR3 region has the DNA TGTGCCAGCAGCTCCCCGGACAGGGGGCCAGACGAAAAACTGTTTTTT. The encoded protein is CASSSPDRGPDEKLFF.

This clone has only one observation. CDR3 in DNA: TGTGCCAGCGGGCAAGGGAGAAATGGCTACACCTTC. Translating gives CASGQGRNGYTF. The V gene is TRBV28, the J gene TRBJ1-2, with D unresolved. The CDR3 consists of 12 residues. Trimming removed 8 bases from V and 6 bases from J, with 13 bases in between. Germline lookup yields CDR1 MDHEN and CDR2 SYDVKM.

The chain carries TRBV5-1 and TRBJ2-4; D unclear. V gave up 1 base and J gave up 0 bases, with 8 bases separating them. This CDR3 spans 15 amino acids. The V gene's germline CDR1 is SGHRS and CDR2 YFSETQ. This chain's CDR3 is CASSLSRTAKNIQYF. As DNA, the CDR3 is TGCGCCAGCAGCTTGTCCCGGACAGCCAAAAACATTCAGTACTTC.

The rearrangement joins TRBV4-2 to TRBJ2-5; 11 bases fit TRBD2. The length of the CDR3 is 15 residues. CDR1 and CDR2 (germline): LGHNA, YNFKEQ. The V gene end was trimmed by 1 base and the J gene end by 5 bases; junction bases not matched to a gene: 3. CDR3 in amino acids: CASSQGLAGRETQYF. In DNA form, the CDR3 reads TGTGCCAGCAGCCAAGGACTAGCGGGGCGGGAGACCCAGTACTTC.

This chain uses TRBV7-8 with TRBJ2-3; 8 nucleotides line up with TRBD2. The CDR3 is 16 residues long. Germline V gene lookup returns CDR1 SGHVS and CDR2 FQNEAQ. With 1 base clipped from V and 3 bases from J, the junction kept 6 bases outside the gene matches. This chain's CDR3 is CASSLVGLARTDTQYF. The CDR3 DNA sequence: TGTGCCAGCAGCTTAGTCGGACTAGCTAGGACAGATACGCAGTATTTT.

The rearrangement joins TRBV4-2 to TRBJ2-7; 10 nucleotides line up with TRBD2. The J segment lost 0 bases and the V segment lost 1 base, leaving 0 bases of the junction unmatched. From germline, CDR1 is LGHNA and CDR2 YNFKEQ. The CDR3 spans 15 residues. The CDR3 reads CASSQGLAGSYEQYF. The CDR3 nucleotides read TGTGCCAGCAGCCAAGGACTAGCGGGCTCCTACGAGCAGTACTTC.

The gene calls are TRBV7-9 and TRBJ1-1; maybe TRBD1 (6 bases). V was pared by 8 bases and J by 4 bases, with 14 bases between. Germline V lookup: CDR1 SEHNR, CDR2 FQNEAQ (reference sequence). The CDR3 runs to 13 residues. CDR3 region: CASASKGGTEAFF. The CDR3 DNA reads as TGTGCCAGCGCCTCAAAAGGGGGCACTGAAGCTTTCTTT.

V usage is TRBV5-1 and J usage is TRBJ2-1, with a possible D match to TRBD1 (6 bases). CDR3 length: 13 amino acids. The V end was cut by 8 bases, the J end by 3 bases, with 12 bases between. The germline CDR1 and CDR2 sequences are SGHRS and YFSETQ. The chain's CDR3 is CASVRDNYNEQFF. The CDR3 nucleotides read TGCGCCAGTGTCCGGGACAACTACAATGAGCAGTTCTTC.

V gene TRBV6-5 combines with J gene TRBJ1-3; D gene unclear. Trimming took 5 bases from V and 0 from J, leaving 5 bases between them. The CDR3 contains 13 residues. The germline V gene has CDR1 MNHEY and CDR2 SVGAGI. The CDR3 nucleotides are TGTGCCAGCAGTCGGAGCTCTGGAAACACCATATATTTT. Amino acid sequence: CASSRSSGNTIYF.

The chain carries TRBV19 and TRBJ2-5; 12 positions agree with TRBD2. The germline gives CDR1 LNHDA, CDR2 SQIVND (reference sequence). This CDR3 comprises 17 residues. Trimming removed 6 bases from V and 1 base from J; junction bases left unmatched: 9. In DNA, the CDR3 is TGTGCCAGTAGCATCCCACTAGCGGGAGGCTCCCAAGAGACCCAGTACTTC. It codes for CASSIPLAGGSQETQYF.

The genes are TRBV28 and TRBJ1-2, with D possibly TRBD1 on 6 matching bases. V was cut by 3 bases and J by 4 bases, with 12 bases left in between. The V gene's germline CDR1 is MDHEN and CDR2 SYDVKM. This CDR3 contains 14 residues. DNA for the CDR3: TGTGCCAGCAGTTTCGCAGGGGCCATCTATGGCTACACCTTC. Protein product: CASSFAGAIYGYTF.

The chain joins TRBV28 to TRBJ2-2; D remains ambiguous. Germline CDR1 and CDR2: MDHEN and SYDVKM. The V and J ends lost 3 bases and 6 bases respectively, with 14 bases between them. CDR3 size: 15 residues. In DNA, the CDR3 is TGTGCCAGCAGTTTTTTTCACGACGGTGCCGGGGAGCTGTTTTTT. Translated: CASSFFHDGAGELFF.

The V and J genes are TRBV5-8 and TRBJ1-5; D is unresolved. V was cut by 1 base and J by 7 bases, with 3 bases left in between. The CDR3 consists of 11 residues. Germline CDR1 is SGHTS and CDR2 is YDEGEE. Written as DNA, the CDR3 is TGTGCCAGCAGCTTGTTCCAGCCCCAGCATTTT. This gives the protein CASSLFQPQHF. Using reference TRBV5-8 and TRBJ1-5 for the parts outside the CDR3, the full variable domain is EAGVTQSPTHLIKTRGQQATLRCSPISGHTSVYWYQQALGLGLQFLLWYDEGEERNRGNFPPRFSGRQFPNYSSELNVNALELEDSALYLCASSLFQPQHFGDGTRLSIL.

This clone was counted only a few times. The rearrangement joins TRBV29-1 to TRBJ2-7; tentatively, D is TRBD1 or TRBD2 (5 bases each). From germline, CDR1 is SQVTM and CDR2 ANQGSEA. The CDR3 runs 12 residues. The V and J ends lost 0 bases and 7 bases respectively, with 10 bases between them. CDR3 loop: CSVEDNGAEQYF. The CDR3 nucleotides read TGCAGCGTTGAAGATAACGGGGCGGAGCAGTACTTC.

This clone came up once. This sequence joins TRBV27 and TRBJ2-1; perhaps TRBD1 as D (7 bases). The CDR3 is 15 residues long. The V end was cut by 5 bases, the J end by 9 bases, with 20 bases between. CDR1 is MNHEY and CDR2 is SMNVEV in the germline V gene (reference sequence). In DNA, the CDR3 is TGTGCCAGCAGTGTCAGGGGGGATAAAATTACTGAGCAGTTCTTC. It is translated as CASSVRGDKITEQFF.

This chain joins TRBV6-5 and TRBJ1-5; D gene uncertain. Trimming removed 2 bases at V and 5 bases at J, with 10 bases between. The CDR3 runs to 14 residues. Germline-derived CDR1 and CDR2 are MNHEY and SVGAGI. This chain's CDR3 is CASSYDGSHQPQHF. CDR3 coding DNA: TGTGCCAGCAGTTACGACGGGTCTCATCAGCCCCAGCATTTT.

The chain joins TRBV7-6 to TRBJ2-7; 8 bases match TRBD2. J was trimmed by 5 bases and V by 5 bases; bases with no gene match: 11. The V gene's germline CDR1 is SGHVS and CDR2 FNYEAQ. The CDR3 runs to 15 residues. The CDR3 sequence is CASSPSGLAGHEQYF. The CDR3 DNA reads TGTGCCAGCAGCCCAAGTGGGCTAGCGGGCCACGAGCAGTACTTC. Complete variable domain (other parts from reference TRBV7-6 and TRBJ2-7): GAGVSQSPRYKVTKRGQDVALRCDPISGHVSLYWYRQALGQGPEFLTYFNYEAQQDKSGLPNDRFSAERPEGSISTLTIQRTEQRDSAMYRCASSPSGLAGHEQYFGPGTRLTVT.

This clone was seen just once. The chain employs TRBV27 and TRBJ2-1, with D unclear. Germline loops: CDR1 MNHEY, CDR2 SMNVEV (reference sequence). V was clipped by 6 bases and J by 3 bases, with 6 bases between them. The CDR3 is made up of 12 amino acids. The CDR3 is CASSPNYNEQFF. The CDR3 DNA sequence: TGTGCCAGCAGCCCCAACTACAATGAGCAGTTCTTC.

The chain links TRBV5-1 to TRBJ2-7, with TRBD2 matching over 10 bases. The CDR3 length is 17 residues. Germline values: CDR1 SGHRS, CDR2 YFSETQ. Unmatched junction bases numbered 8, after V lost 0 bases and J lost 2 bases. CDR3 region: CASSLAQAGGPAYEQYF. The CDR3, as DNA: TGCGCCAGCAGCTTGGCTCAAGCGGGAGGGCCCGCCTACGAGCAGTACTTC.

This chain joins TRBV7-9 and TRBJ2-7; D unclear. The germline CDR1 and CDR2 sequences are SEHNR and FQNEAQ (reference sequence). With 5 bases removed from V and 2 bases from J, the gap between germline ends came to 4 bases. This CDR3 has 11 residues. The CDR3 bases are TGTGCCAGCAGCCACACCTACGAGCAGTACTTC. Translation: CASSHTYEQYF.

The CDR3 DNA reads TGCAGCGTTGAGACCAGGGGAGGGACGGCTTTGGAGCAGTACTTC. Encoded protein: CSVETRGGTALEQYF. The rearrangement uses TRBV29-1 and TRBJ2-7, with a possible D match to TRBD2 (7 bases). V was cut by 3 bases and J by 7 bases, with 22 bases left in between. Per germline, CDR1 SQVTM and CDR2 ANQGSEA. The CDR3 contains 15 residues.

The chain links TRBV18 to TRBJ2-7, with unresolved D. V was clipped by 3 bases and J by 5 bases, with 11 bases between them. The CDR3 loop spans 13 amino acids. Looked up from germline, CDR1 is KGHSH and CDR2 is LQKENI. CDR3 sequence (DNA): TGTGCCAGCTCACCCACCAGTTTCAACGAGCAGTACTTC. Encoded protein: CASSPTSFNEQYF.

The V and J genes are TRBV19 and TRBJ2-7; TRBD2 matches 10 bases. The germline gives CDR1 LNHDA, CDR2 SQIVND (reference sequence). There are 15 residues in the CDR3. The junction had 9 bases not matched to a gene; V was cut back by 8 bases and J by 2 bases. In nucleotides, the CDR3 is TGTGCCAGTGGACTTGGGACTAGCGAGACCTACGAGCAGTACTTC. Translated, it gives CASGLGTSETYEQYF.

The chain recombines TRBV6-5 with TRBJ2-7; 8 bases fit TRBD1. The junction had 7 bases not matched to a gene; V was cut back by 6 bases and J by 6 bases. The germline gives CDR1 MNHEY, CDR2 SVGAGI. This CDR3 contains 13 residues. DNA of the CDR3: TGTGCCAGCAGCTCAGTCAGGGGGCGCGAGCAGTACTTC. It encodes CASSSVRGREQYF.